This T cell receptor beta chain was recovered during a study of T cells in Graves' hyperthyroidism and ophthalmopathy. Study-level points and caveats: A model of 13 V-J pairs discriminated ophthalmopathy from stable hyperthyroidism.

Amplification targeted TCR beta CDR3 regions from RNA transcripts. HTBI primers drove first-round RT-PCR of the TCR CDR3. TCRdb analysed the multiplex PCR reads with MiXCR anew, one entry per CDR3 protein. The sample carries under 750,000 distinct CDR3 sequences, 18% recorded once. As regards this clonotype: The antigen is unknown.

The CDR3 is made up of 17 amino acids. Germline CDR1 and CDR2: MNHNS and SASEGT. J was trimmed by 7 bases and V by 5 bases; bases with no gene match: 19. Patients were excluded for uncontrolled infection, other autoimmune disease, pregnancy or lactation. Diagnosis rested on symptoms, serum thyroxine and TRAb, thyroid ultrasound, and orbital computed tomography. Extraction of PBMCs used 9 to 10 ml of fresh peripheral blood. Sequenced input: blood. This TCR was recovered from a woman in her fifties or sixties with Graves' hyperthyroidism that later progressed to Graves' ophthalmopathy. The chain has TRBV6-1 and TRBJ1-2, with 7 bases lining up with TRBD1. The DNA for the CDR3 is TGTGCCAGCAGTACGGATCCGGGACAGCCCAAATCCGCTGGCTACACCTTC. Translating gives CASSTDPGQPKSAGYTF.